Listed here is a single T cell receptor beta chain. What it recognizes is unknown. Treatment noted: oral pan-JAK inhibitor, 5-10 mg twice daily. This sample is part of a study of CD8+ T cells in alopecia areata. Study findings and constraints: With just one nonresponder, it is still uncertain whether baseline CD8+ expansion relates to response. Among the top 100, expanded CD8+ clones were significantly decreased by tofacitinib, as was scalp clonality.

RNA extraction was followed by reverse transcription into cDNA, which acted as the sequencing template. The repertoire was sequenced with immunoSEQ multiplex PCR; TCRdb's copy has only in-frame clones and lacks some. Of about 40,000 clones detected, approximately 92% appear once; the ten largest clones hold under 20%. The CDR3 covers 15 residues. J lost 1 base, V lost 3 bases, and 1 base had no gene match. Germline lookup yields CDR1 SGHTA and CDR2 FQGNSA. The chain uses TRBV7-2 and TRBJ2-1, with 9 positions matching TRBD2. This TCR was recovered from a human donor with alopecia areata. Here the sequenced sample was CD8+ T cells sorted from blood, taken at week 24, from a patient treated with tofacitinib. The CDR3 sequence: CASSFSGGSYNEQFF. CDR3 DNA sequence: TGTGCCAGCAGCTTCAGCGGGGGGTCCTACAATGAGCAGTTCTTC.